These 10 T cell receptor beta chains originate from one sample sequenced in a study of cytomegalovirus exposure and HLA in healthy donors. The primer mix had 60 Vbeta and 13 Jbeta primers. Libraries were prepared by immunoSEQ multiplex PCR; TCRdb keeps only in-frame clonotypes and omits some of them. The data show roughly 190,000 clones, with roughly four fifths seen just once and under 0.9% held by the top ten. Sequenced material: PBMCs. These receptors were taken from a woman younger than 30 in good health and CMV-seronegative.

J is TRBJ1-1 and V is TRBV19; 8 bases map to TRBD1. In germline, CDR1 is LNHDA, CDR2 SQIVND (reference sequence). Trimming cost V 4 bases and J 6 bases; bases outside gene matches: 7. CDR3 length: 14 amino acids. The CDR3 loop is CASSTLQGAAEAFF. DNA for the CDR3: TGTGCCAGTAGTACCCTTCAGGGGGCGGCTGAAGCTTTCTTT.

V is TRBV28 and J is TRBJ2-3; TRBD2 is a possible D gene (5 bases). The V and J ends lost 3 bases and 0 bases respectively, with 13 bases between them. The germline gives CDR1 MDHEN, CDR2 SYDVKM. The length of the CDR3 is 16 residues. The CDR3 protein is CASSLSWGESTDTQYF. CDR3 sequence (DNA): TGTGCCAGCAGTTTGAGTTGGGGAGAGAGCACAGATACGCAGTATTTT.

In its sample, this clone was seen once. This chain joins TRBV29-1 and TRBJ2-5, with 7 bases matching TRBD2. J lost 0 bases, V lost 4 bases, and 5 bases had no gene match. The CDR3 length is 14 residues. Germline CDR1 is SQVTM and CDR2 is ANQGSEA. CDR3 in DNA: TGCAGCGTTGGTTGGAGCGGGAACCAAGAGACCCAGTACTTC. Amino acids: CSVGWSGNQETQYF.

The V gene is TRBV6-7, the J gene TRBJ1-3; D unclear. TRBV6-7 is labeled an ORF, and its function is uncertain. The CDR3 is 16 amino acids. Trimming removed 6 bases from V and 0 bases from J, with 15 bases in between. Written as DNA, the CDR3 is TGTGCCAGCAGCACCAATATCAGGTTCTCTGGAAACACCATATATTTT. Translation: CASSTNIRFSGNTIYF.

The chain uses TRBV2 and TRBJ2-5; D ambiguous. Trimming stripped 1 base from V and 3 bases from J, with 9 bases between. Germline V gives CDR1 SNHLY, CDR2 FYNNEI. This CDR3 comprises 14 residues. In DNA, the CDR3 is TGTGCCAGCAGTGAAGAGTACATAAAAGAGACCCAGTACTTC. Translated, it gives CASSEEYIKETQYF.

The CDR3 sequence is CASSLAPGAEETQYF. CDR3 sequence (DNA): TGTGCCAGCAGCTTGGCCCCGGGAGCGGAGGAGACCCAGTACTTC. The genes are TRBV5-4 and TRBJ2-5; TRBD2 might be the D (6 bases). Germline CDR1 is SGHNT and CDR2 is YYREEE (reference sequence). The length of the CDR3 is 15 residues. V was pared by 0 bases and J by 5 bases, with 14 bases between.

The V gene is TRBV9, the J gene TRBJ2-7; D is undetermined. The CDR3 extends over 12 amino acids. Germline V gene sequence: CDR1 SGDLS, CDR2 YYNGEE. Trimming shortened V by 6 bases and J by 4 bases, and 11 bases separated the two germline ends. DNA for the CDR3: TGTGCCAGCACTCCTAGGTCATACGAGCAGTACTTC. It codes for CASTPRSYEQYF.

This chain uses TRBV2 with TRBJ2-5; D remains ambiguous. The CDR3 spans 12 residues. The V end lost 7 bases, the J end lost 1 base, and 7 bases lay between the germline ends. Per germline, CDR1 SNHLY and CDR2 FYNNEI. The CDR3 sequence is CASTEFQETQYF. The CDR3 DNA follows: TGTGCCAGCACGGAGTTCCAAGAGACCCAGTACTTC.

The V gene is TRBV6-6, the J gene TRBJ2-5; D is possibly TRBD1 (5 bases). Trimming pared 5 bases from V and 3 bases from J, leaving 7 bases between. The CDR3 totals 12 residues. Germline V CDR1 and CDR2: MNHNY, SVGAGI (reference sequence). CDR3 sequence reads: CASSKTEETQYF. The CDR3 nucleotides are TGTGCCAGCAGTAAGACAGAAGAGACCCAGTACTTC.

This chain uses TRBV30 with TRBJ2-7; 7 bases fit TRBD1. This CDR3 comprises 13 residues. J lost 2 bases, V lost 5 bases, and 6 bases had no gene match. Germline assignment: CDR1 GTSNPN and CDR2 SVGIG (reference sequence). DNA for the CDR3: TGTGCCTGGTCGACAGGGAATCCCTACGAGCAGTACTTC. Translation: CAWSTGNPYEQYF.